This T cell receptor (beta chain) was observed in a study of tumor and adjacent non-tumor tissue in lung cancer. Background on the study: Stage I to III disease affected about nine men and roughly five women aged about 30 to 85.

In regard to this clonotype: As yet, its antigen is unknown. A junction boundary mismatches the germline segment, possibly from a read error.

This CDR3 contains 17 residues. Germline CDR1 and CDR2: SGHAT and FQNNGV. Regarding the study as a whole: Higher tumor TCR diversity was associated with shorter survival. Normal lung showed higher cumulative top 100 clone frequency than tumor.

A modified ARM-PCR protocol with three rounds of nested PCR amplified TCRbeta. TCRdb redid the calling of the multiplex PCR reads with MiXCR, one entry per CDR3 protein. This sample carries around 71,000 distinct CDR3 sequences, about two thirds of them seen once, and the ten largest clones take 8% to 9.5%. RNA was extracted from bulk tissue without any cell sorting. The chain uses TRBV11-2 and TRBJ2-3, with 12 bases lining up with TRBD2. This sequence originates from a woman aged 40-49 years with non-small cell lung cancer. The sample was lung tumor tissue. The CDR3 region is CTSSFSLAGGSTDTQYF. CDR3 in DNA: TGTACCAGCAGCTTTTCACTAGCGGGGGGCTCCACAGATACACAGTATTTT. The entire variable domain, with the rest obtained from reference TRBV11-2 and TRBJ2-3, is as follows: EAGVAQSPRYKIIEKRQSVAFWCNPISGHATLYWYQQILGQGPKLLIQFQNNGVVDDSQLPKDRFSAERLKGVDSTLKIQPAKLEDSAVYLCTSSFSLAGGSTDTQYFGPGTRLTVL.